These 23 T cell receptor beta chains originate from one sample sequenced in a study of cytomegalovirus exposure and HLA in healthy donors. 60 Vbeta and 13 Jbeta primers were used in PCR. The method was immunoSEQ multiplex PCR; TCRdb's version includes in-frame clones alone and lacks a portion of them. The sample has over 120,000 clones. Sequencing was done on a sample of PBMCs. Source of these receptors: a male donor in good health and CMV-seronegative.

The genes are TRBV18 and TRBJ1-2; a weak D match, TRBD1 (6 bases). Trimming removed 4 bases from V and 6 bases from J, with 15 bases in between. The germline CDR1 and CDR2 sequences are KGHSH and LQKENI. CDR3 length equals 14 residues. The CDR3 sequence is CASSRVTGANGYTF. CDR3 nucleotides: TGTGCCAGCTCACGCGTGACAGGCGCAAATGGCTACACCTTC.

V gene TRBV6-5 combines with J gene TRBJ2-7, with 9 bases fitting TRBD1. The V segment lost 4 bases and the J segment 9 bases; nucleotides outside the gene matches: 7. The CDR3 spans 13 residues. CDR1 and CDR2 (germline): MNHEY, SVGAGI. CDR3 in amino acids: CASSSGQGRMQYF. The CDR3 DNA reads as TGTGCCAGCAGTTCTGGACAGGGGAGGATGCAGTACTTC.

This chain connects TRBV29-1 to TRBJ2-3; D uncertain. The V end lost 2 bases, the J end lost 6 bases, and 24 bases lay between the germline ends. This CDR3 region has 17 residues. Germline V gene data show CDR1 as SQVTM and CDR2 as ANQGSEA. DNA for the CDR3: TGCAGCGTTGAACCCCGAGAAGTCCCCTTGCCCAGGGATACGCAGTATTTT. Its protein product is CSVEPREVPLPRDTQYF.

The chain employs TRBV29-1 and TRBJ1-1; D unresolved. The V end was cut by 6 bases, the J end by 1 base, with 18 bases between. Per the germline V gene, CDR1 is SQVTM and CDR2 is ANQGSEA. CDR3 length equals 15 residues. CDR3 coding DNA: TGCAGCGTACCCGAACGGGAAACCGGGAACACTGAAGCTTTCTTT. It specifies CSVPERETGNTEAFF.

J is TRBJ2-7 and V is TRBV18; D call uncertain. CDR1 and CDR2 from the germline V gene are KGHSH and LQKENI. V was clipped by 2 bases and J by 1 base, with 12 bases between them. The CDR3 contains 15 residues. The CDR3: CASSPSNLRSYEQYF. The CDR3 DNA reads TGTGCCAGCTCACCAAGCAATCTGCGGTCCTACGAGCAGTACTTC.

The V and J genes are TRBV15 and TRBJ2-1; D is perhaps TRBD2 (5 bases). Trimming shortened V by 0 bases and J by 5 bases, and 11 bases separated the two germline ends. The CDR3 sequence is 15 residues long. Looked up from germline, CDR1 is LNHNV and CDR2 is YYDKDF (reference sequence). The CDR3 sequence is CATSRELRGNNEQFF. The CDR3 DNA reads TGTGCCACCAGCAGAGAACTCCGGGGTAACAATGAGCAGTTCTTC.

The genes are TRBV5-1 and TRBJ2-7, with 11 bases fitting TRBD1. CDR1 SGHRS and CDR2 YFSETQ come from the germline V gene. The CDR3 loop spans 16 amino acids. V was pared by 4 bases and J by 2 bases, with 8 bases of the junction left unmatched. The CDR3 DNA follows: TGCGCCAGCAGCCGAACGCCGGGACAGGGGGCCTACGAGCAGTACTTC. Its protein product is CASSRTPGQGAYEQYF. Based on the CDR3 plus reference TRBV5-1 and TRBJ2-7, the full variable domain is KAGVTQTPRYLIKTRGQQVTLSCSPISGHRSVSWYQQTPGQGLQFLFEYFSETQRNKGNFPGRFSGRQFSNSRSEMNVSTLELGDSALYLCASSRTPGQGAYEQYFGPGTRLTVT.

V is TRBV10-3 and J is TRBJ2-7; 7 bases align to TRBD1. The CDR3 loop spans 13 amino acids. The V gene end was trimmed by 7 bases and the J gene end by 1 base; junction bases not matched to a gene: 4. Per the germline V gene, CDR1 is ENHRY and CDR2 is SYGVKD. The CDR3 reads CAIKTGSSYEQYF. The CDR3 region has the DNA TGTGCCATCAAGACAGGGTCTTCCTACGAGCAGTACTTC.

The chain is built from TRBV4-3 and TRBJ2-7, with D perhaps TRBD2 (6 bases). This CDR3 comprises 15 residues. From germline, CDR1 is LGHNA and CDR2 YSLEER. V was clipped by 1 base and J by 0 bases, with 10 bases between them. The CDR3 sequence: CASSQGGDLSYEQYF. The CDR3 DNA reads TGCGCCAGCAGCCAAGGGGGGGACCTCTCCTACGAGCAGTACTTC.

This chain uses TRBV11-3 with TRBJ1-3; weak D call: TRBD1 (6 bases). The V end was cut by 5 bases, the J end by 0 bases, with 14 bases between. Germline-derived CDR1 and CDR2 are SGHNT and YENEEA. This CDR3 is built from 16 residues. CDR3 sequence: CASSQGNYGSGNTIYF. In DNA, the CDR3 is TGTGCCAGCAGCCAGGGGAATTACGGCTCTGGAAACACCATATATTTT.

CDR3 in DNA: TGTGCCTGCCGGGGAGGCCGTCAGCCCCAGCATTTT. This gives the protein CACRGGRQPQHF. The chain joins TRBV5-6 to TRBJ1-5; no definite D call. V lost 10 bases to trimming and J lost 6 bases, with 14 bases between them. This CDR3 has 12 residues. CDR1 and CDR2 from the germline V gene are SGHDT and YYEEEE.

This rearrangement joins TRBV5-1 to TRBJ2-1; a possible D gene is TRBD1 (6 bases). The germline CDR1 and CDR2 sequences are SGHRS and YFSETQ. The CDR3 loop spans 16 amino acids. The germline V and J ends were trimmed by 2 bases and 4 bases, with 16 bases remaining between them. The CDR3 DNA reads TGCGCCAGCAGCTTTATTGGGCAGGGGTTATACAATGAGCAGTTCTTC. Amino acid sequence: CASSFIGQGLYNEQFF.

J is TRBJ2-7 and V is TRBV6-5; TRBD2 matches 7 bases. The V gene end was trimmed by 6 bases and the J gene end by 7 bases; junction bases not matched to a gene: 12. CDR3 length equals 14 residues. CDR1 is MNHEY and CDR2 is SVGAGI in the germline V gene. Here the CDR3 reads CASSLTRPGGEQYF. The CDR3, as DNA: TGTGCCAGCAGCCTCACACGGCCGGGAGGAGAGCAGTACTTC.

This sequence joins TRBV4-2 and TRBJ2-1; the D gene is possibly TRBD2 (5 bases). The germline CDR1 and CDR2 sequences are LGHNA and YNFKEQ. Trimming shortened V by 8 bases and J by 8 bases, and 16 bases separated the two germline ends. The CDR3 sequence is 13 residues long. This CDR3 reads CASLPSGGDEQFF. CDR3 nucleotide sequence: TGTGCCAGCCTTCCCAGTGGAGGCGATGAGCAGTTCTTC.

The chain recombines TRBV30 with TRBJ2-5; TRBD1 is a possible D gene (8 bases). The V end lost 2 bases, the J end lost 0 bases, and 13 bases lay between the germline ends. Germline CDR1 is GTSNPN and CDR2 is SVGIG (reference sequence). CDR3 length: 15 residues. The CDR3: CAWSLQGGYQETQYF. In DNA form, the CDR3 reads TGTGCCTGGAGTCTACAGGGGGGGTACCAAGAGACCCAGTACTTC.

The chain employs TRBV6-7 and TRBJ2-7; D may be TRBD1 (5 bases). TRBV6-7 is an ORF, and what it does is uncertain. CDR3 length: 16 amino acids. The V end was cut by 7 bases, the J end by 0 bases, with 19 bases between. As DNA, the CDR3 is TGTGCCAGCACCTCGCCAGGGCAGCCCAGCTCCTACGAGCAGTACTTC. This translates into CASTSPGQPSSYEQYF.

This rearrangement joins TRBV30 to TRBJ2-7; D possibly corresponds to TRBD1 (6 bases). The CDR3 covers 14 residues. V shed 5 bases and J shed 0 bases, with 14 bases lying between them. The V gene's germline CDR1 is GTSNPN and CDR2 SVGIG (reference sequence). As DNA, the CDR3 is TGTGCCTGGGACACAGGGTTAAGCTCCTACGAGCAGTACTTC. It translates to CAWDTGLSSYEQYF.

J is TRBJ2-7 and V is TRBV6-1, with 10 bases lining up with TRBD1. With 6 bases clipped from V and 0 bases from J, the junction kept 5 bases outside the gene matches. The CDR3 is 15 amino acids. Germline CDR1 and CDR2: MNHNS and SASEGT. The CDR3 bases are TGTGCCAGCAGAAACCGGGACAGGGGCTCCTACGAGCAGTACTTC. Residues: CASRNRDRGSYEQYF.

The chain links TRBV27 to TRBJ2-7; TRBD1 aligns across 10 bases. Germline V gene sequence: CDR1 MNHEY, CDR2 SMNVEV (reference sequence). There are 15 residues in the CDR3. Unmatched junction bases numbered 3, after V lost 0 bases and J lost 4 bases. CDR3 in amino acids: CASSLSGDRGYEQYF. The CDR3 nucleotides are TGTGCCAGCAGTTTATCCGGGGACAGGGGTTACGAGCAGTACTTC.

J is TRBJ2-1 and V is TRBV5-1; TRBD1 matches 7 bases. Germline trimming cut 2 bases from V and 4 bases from J; bases unmatched to any gene: 3. In germline, CDR1 is SGHRS, CDR2 YFSETQ. The CDR3 sequence is 14 residues long. The CDR3 region is CASSFPGQYNEQFF. The CDR3, as DNA: TGCGCCAGCAGCTTTCCGGGACAGTACAATGAGCAGTTCTTC.

This sequence joins TRBV30 and TRBJ2-5, with 8 nucleotides matching TRBD1. The CDR3 totals 14 residues. V dropped 2 bases and J dropped 2; count of bases not matched to a gene: 4. Per germline, CDR1 GTSNPN and CDR2 SVGIG (reference sequence). The CDR3 DNA is TGTGCCTGGAGTCCAGGGGGCAAACAAGAGACCCAGTACTTC. Translating it yields CAWSPGGKQETQYF.

This sequence joins TRBV5-1 and TRBJ1-1; a possible D gene is TRBD1 (5 bases). The V gene's germline CDR1 is SGHRS and CDR2 YFSETQ. Trimming stripped 5 bases from V and 0 bases from J, with 11 bases between. This CDR3 has 14 amino acids. The chain's CDR3 is CASRPGTVNTEAFF. The CDR3 DNA is TGCGCCAGCAGGCCCGGGACTGTGAACACTGAAGCTTTCTTT.

The rearrangement uses TRBV15 and TRBJ2-7, with 7 bases lining up with TRBD2. This CDR3 is 15 amino acids long. Germline CDR1 is LNHNV and CDR2 is YYDKDF (reference sequence). The junction had 6 bases not matched to a gene; V was cut back by 3 bases and J by 1 base. The CDR3: CATSRGGQPSYEQYF. In DNA, the CDR3 is TGTGCCACCAGCAGGGGAGGGCAGCCGTCCTACGAGCAGTACTTC.